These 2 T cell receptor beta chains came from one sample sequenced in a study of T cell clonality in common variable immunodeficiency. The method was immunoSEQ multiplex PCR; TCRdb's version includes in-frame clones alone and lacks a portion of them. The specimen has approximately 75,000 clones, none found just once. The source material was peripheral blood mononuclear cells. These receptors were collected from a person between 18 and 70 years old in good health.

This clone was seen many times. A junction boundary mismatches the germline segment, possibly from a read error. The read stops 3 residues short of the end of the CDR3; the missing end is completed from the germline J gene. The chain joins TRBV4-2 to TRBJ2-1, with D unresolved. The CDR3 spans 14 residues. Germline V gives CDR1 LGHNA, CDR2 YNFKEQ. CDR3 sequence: CASSQDPTSDEQFF. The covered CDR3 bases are TGCGCCAGCAGCCAAGATCCTACCAGCGATGAG.

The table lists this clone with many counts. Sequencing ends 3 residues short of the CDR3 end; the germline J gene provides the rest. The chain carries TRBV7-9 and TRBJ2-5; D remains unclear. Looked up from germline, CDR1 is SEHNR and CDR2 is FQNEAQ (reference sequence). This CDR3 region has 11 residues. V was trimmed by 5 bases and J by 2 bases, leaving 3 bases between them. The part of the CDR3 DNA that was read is TGTGCCAGCAGCATACAAGAGACC. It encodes CASSIQET. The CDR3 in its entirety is CASSIQETQYF.